This T cell receptor (beta chain) was identified during a study of T cell responses to AZD1222 COVID-19 vaccine. The CDR3 extends over 14 amino acids. Trimming cost V 6 bases and J 10 bases, with 19 bases left between them. Per germline, CDR1 KGHSH and CDR2 LQKENI. Sequencing used immunoSEQ multiplex PCR; TCRdb keeps in-frame clones, though not all of them. The sample lists more than 80,000 clones, 85% to 90% occurring once. This clonotype originated in an adult in good health. The chain is built from TRBV18 and TRBJ1-5; D perhaps matches TRBD1 (6 bases). The specimen was peripheral blood, collected on day 0 of AZD1222 vaccination. Here the CDR3 reads CASSPTGSLDPQHF. In nucleotides, the CDR3 is TGTGCCAGCTCCCCAACAGGGTCTCTCGACCCCCAGCATTTT.